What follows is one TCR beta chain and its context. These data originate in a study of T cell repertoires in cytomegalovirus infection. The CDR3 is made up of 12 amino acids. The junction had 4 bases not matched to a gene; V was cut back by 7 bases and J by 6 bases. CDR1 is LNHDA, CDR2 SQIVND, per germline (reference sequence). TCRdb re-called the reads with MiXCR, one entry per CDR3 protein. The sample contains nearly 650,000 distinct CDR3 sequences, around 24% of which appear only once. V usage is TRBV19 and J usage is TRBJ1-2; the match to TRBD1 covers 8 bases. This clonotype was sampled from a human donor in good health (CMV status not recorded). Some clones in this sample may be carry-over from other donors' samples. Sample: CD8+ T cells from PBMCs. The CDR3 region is CASTGGADGYTF. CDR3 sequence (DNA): TGTGCCAGTACAGGGGGCGCGGATGGCTACACCTTC.